Presented here are 3 T cell receptor beta chains from one specimen sequenced in a study of CD8+CD57+ T cells in acquired aplastic anemia. Flow cytometry had shown expanded CD8+CD57+ cells in the patients chosen for sequencing. Genomic DNA, the template, was used for profiling of the TCR beta VDJ and CDR3. MiXCR, applied by TCRdb to the reads, yields one record per CDR3 protein. The sample lists about 150,000 distinct CDR3 sequences, just over 50% occurring once. The sample was sorted CD4+, CD8+, or CD8+CD57+ T cells (not recorded which) from PBMCs. The receptors derive from a human donor with aplastic anemia.

CDR3 nucleotides: TGTGCCAGCAGCACCGGGACAGTTAATTCACCCCTCCACTTT. Encoded protein: CASSTGTVNSPLHF. The chain is built from TRBV7-9 and TRBJ1-6; the match to TRBD1 covers 7 bases. V lost 5 bases, J lost 6 bases, and 4 bases stayed unmatched. CDR3 length equals 14 residues. Germline V gene sequence: CDR1 SEHNR, CDR2 FQNEAQ (reference sequence).

The V and J genes are TRBV20-1 and TRBJ2-1, with D perhaps TRBD1 or TRBD2 (6 bases each). Judging by the DNA end, TRBJ2-7 fits better; the J call may be wrong. CDR1 DFQATT and CDR2 SNEGSKA come from the germline V gene (reference sequence). The CDR3 spans 13 residues. CDR3 residues: CSASLGGRYEQYF. The DNA for the CDR3 is TGCAGTGCTAGCTTGGGGGGCCGCTACGAGCAGTACTTC.

Of note for this clonotype: This may be a read error, as it is one base from a much larger clone. V is TRBV7-9 and J is TRBJ1-1, with 9 bases matching TRBD1. CDR1 is SEHNR and CDR2 is FQNEAQ in the germline V gene (reference sequence). This CDR3 contains 12 residues. V was clipped by 5 bases and J by 8 bases; unmatched bases: 3. The DNA for the CDR3 is TGTGCCAGCAGCACGGGACAGGGAGAAGCTTTCTTT. Amino acid sequence: CASSTGQGEAFF.